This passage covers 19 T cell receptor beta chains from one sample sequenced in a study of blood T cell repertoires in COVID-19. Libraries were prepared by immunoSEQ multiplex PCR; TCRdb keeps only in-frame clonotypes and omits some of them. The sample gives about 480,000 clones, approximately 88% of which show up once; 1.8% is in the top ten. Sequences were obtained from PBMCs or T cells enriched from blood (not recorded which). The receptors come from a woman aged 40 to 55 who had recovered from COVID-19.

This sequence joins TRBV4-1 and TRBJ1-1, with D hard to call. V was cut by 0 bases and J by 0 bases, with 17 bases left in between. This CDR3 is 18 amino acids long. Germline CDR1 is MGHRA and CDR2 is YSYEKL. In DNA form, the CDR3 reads TGCGCCAGCAGCCAAGATAGGGCCGAAGTGGGAGTGAACACTGAAGCTTTCTTT. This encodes CASSQDRAEVGVNTEAFF.

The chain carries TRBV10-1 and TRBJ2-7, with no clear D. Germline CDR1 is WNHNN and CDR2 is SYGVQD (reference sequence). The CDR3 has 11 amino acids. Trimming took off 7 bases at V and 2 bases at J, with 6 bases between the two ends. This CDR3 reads CASNATYEQYF. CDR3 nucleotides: TGCGCCAGCAATGCTACCTACGAGCAGTACTTC.

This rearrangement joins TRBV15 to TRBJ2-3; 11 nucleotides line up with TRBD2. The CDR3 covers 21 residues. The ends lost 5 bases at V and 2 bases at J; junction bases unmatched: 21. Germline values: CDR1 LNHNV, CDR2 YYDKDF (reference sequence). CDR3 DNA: TGTGCCACCAGCCTCCCACGGAGGGGTGGGGGACTAGCGGAAATCACAGATACGCAGTATTTT. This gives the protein CATSLPRRGGGLAEITDTQYF.

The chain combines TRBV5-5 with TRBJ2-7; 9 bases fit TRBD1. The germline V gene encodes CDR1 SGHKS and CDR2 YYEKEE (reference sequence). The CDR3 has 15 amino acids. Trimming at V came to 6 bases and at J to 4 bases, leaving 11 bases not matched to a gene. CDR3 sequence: CASNTDRDREYEQYF. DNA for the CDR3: TGTGCCAGCAACACCGACCGGGACAGGGAATACGAGCAGTACTTC.

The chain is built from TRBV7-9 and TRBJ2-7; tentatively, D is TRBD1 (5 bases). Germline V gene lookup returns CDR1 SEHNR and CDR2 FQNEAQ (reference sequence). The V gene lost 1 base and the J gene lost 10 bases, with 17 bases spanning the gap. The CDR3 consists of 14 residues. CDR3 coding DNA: TGTGCCAGCAGCTTAGGCGCCAGGGTTTATACCCAGTACTTC. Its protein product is CASSLGARVYTQYF.

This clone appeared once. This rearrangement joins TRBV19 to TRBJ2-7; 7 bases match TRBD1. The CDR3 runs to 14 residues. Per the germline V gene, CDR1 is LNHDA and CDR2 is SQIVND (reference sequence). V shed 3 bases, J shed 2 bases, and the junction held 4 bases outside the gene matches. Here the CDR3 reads CASSMTGTAYEQYF. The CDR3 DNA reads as TGTGCCAGTAGTATGACAGGGACCGCCTACGAGCAGTACTTC. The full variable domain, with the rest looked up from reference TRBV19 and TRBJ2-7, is DGGITQSPKYLFRKEGQNVTLSCEQNLNHDAMYWYRQDPGQGLRLIYYSQIVNDFQKGDIAEGYSVSREKKESFPLTVTSAQKNPTAFYLCASSMTGTAYEQYFGPGTRLTVT.

Here the CDR3 DNA reads TGTGCCAGCAGCTCAGCGGGAGGGCCTTTGGAGCAGTTCTTC. It encodes CASSSAGGPLEQFF. The gene calls are TRBV14 and TRBJ2-1, with 10 nucleotides matching TRBD2. The CDR3 consists of 14 residues. Trimming removed 5 bases from V and 10 bases from J; junction bases left unmatched: 8. Germline-derived CDR1 and CDR2 are SGHDN and FVKESK. The variable domain in full, with the rest retrieved from reference TRBV14 and TRBJ2-1, is EAGVTQFPSHSVIEKGQTVTLRCDPISGHDNLYWYRRVMGKEIKFLLHFVKESKQDESGMPNNRFLAERTGGTYSTLKVQPAELEDSGVYFCASSSAGGPLEQFFGPGTRLTVL.

In DNA, the CDR3 is TGTGCCAGCAGTGTCGCGGGATATTCTGAAGCTTTCTTT. Amino acid sequence: CASSVAGYSEAFF. This chain connects TRBV25-1 to TRBJ1-1; D ambiguous. Per germline, CDR1 MGHDK and CDR2 SYGVNS. V dropped 4 bases and J dropped 6 bases, with 12 bases sitting between them. The CDR3 spans 13 residues.

The CDR3, as DNA: TGTGCCAGCAGTGAAGACATCGCTCAAGAGACCCAGTACTTC. The encoded protein is CASSEDIAQETQYF. The chain combines TRBV6-1 with TRBJ2-5; D ambiguous. Germline-derived CDR1 and CDR2 are MNHNS and SASEGT. V dropped 1 base and J dropped 2 bases, with 8 bases sitting between them. The CDR3 totals 14 residues.

As DNA, the CDR3 is TGTGCCAGCTCACTGGGACAGGGGGCTTTGTACAATGAGCAGTTCTTC. Protein product: CASSLGQGALYNEQFF. The chain uses TRBV18 and TRBJ2-1; 12 nucleotides agree with TRBD1. Germline V gene lookup returns CDR1 KGHSH and CDR2 LQKENI. The trim removed 4 bases at V and 4 bases at J, leaving 5 bases unmatched. The CDR3 sequence is 16 residues long.

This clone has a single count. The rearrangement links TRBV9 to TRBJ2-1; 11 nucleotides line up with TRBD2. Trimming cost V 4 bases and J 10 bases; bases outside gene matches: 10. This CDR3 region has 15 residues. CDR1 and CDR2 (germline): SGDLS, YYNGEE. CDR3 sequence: CASSKLTSGMGEQFF. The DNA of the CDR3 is TGTGCCAGCAGCAAATTGACTAGCGGGATGGGGGAGCAGTTCTTC.

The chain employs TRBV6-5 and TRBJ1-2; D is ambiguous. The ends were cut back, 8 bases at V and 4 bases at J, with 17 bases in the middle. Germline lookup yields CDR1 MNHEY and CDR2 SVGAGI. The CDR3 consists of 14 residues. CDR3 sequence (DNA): TGTGCCAGCGTTAGGAGCACCCAGAGCTATGGCTACACCTTC. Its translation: CASVRSTQSYGYTF.

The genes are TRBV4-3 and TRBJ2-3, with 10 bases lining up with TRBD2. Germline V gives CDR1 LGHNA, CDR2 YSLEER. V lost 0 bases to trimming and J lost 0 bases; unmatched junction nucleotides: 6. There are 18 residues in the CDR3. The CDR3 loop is CASSQEPPSGSSTDTQYF. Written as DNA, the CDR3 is TGCGCCAGCAGCCAAGAGCCCCCTAGCGGGAGTAGCACAGATACGCAGTATTTT.

The CDR3 DNA reads as TGTGCCACCAGCAGAGAGATTAAACAGGGTAATTCACCCCTCCACTTT. Residues: CATSREIKQGNSPLHF. V usage is TRBV15 and J usage is TRBJ1-6, with D possibly matching TRBD1 (6 bases). Trimming removed 0 bases at V and 6 bases at J, with 12 bases between. The CDR3 runs 16 residues. Germline CDR1 is LNHNV and CDR2 is YYDKDF (reference sequence).

The CDR3 DNA follows: TGTGCCAGCAGCTTCAAGGGGGCGTCAATCTACGAGCAGTACTTC. Amino acid sequence: CASSFKGASIYEQYF. The chain couples TRBV7-2 to TRBJ2-7, with 7 bases that match TRBD1. V was clipped by 3 bases and J by 3 bases; unmatched bases: 8. The length of the CDR3 is 15 residues. The germline V gene encodes CDR1 SGHTA and CDR2 FQGNSA.

CDR3 nucleotide sequence: TGTGCCAGCAGCCAAGGGGGGCAGGGGGGATACAATGAGCAGTTCTTC. It codes for CASSQGGQGGYNEQFF. The V and J genes are TRBV4-2 and TRBJ2-1, with D tentatively TRBD1 (7 bases). This CDR3 region has 16 residues. Germline assignment: CDR1 LGHNA and CDR2 YNFKEQ. Trimming shortened V by 1 base and J by 4 bases, and 14 bases separated the two germline ends.

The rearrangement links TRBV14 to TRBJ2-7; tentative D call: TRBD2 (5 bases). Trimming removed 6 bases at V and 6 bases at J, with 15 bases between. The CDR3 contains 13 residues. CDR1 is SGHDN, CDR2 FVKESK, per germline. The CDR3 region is CASSPRAFGEQYF. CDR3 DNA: TGTGCCAGCAGTCCGCGGGCCTTCGGCGAGCAGTACTTC. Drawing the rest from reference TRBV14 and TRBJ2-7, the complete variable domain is EAGVTQFPSHSVIEKGQTVTLRCDPISGHDNLYWYRRVMGKEIKFLLHFVKESKQDESGMPNNRFLAERTGGTYSTLKVQPAELEDSGVYFCASSPRAFGEQYFGPGTRLTVT.

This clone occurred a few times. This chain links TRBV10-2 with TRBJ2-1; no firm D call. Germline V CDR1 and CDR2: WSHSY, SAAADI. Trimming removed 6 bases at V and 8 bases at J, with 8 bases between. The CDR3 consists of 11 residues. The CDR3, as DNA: TGCGCCAGCAGCCCTGCGGATGAGCAGTTCTTC. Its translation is CASSPADEQFF.

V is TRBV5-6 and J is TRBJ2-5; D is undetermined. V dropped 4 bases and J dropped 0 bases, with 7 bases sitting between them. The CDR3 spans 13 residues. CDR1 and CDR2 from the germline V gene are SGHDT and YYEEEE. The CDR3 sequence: CASSLGYQETQYF. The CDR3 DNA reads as TGTGCCAGCAGCCTCGGGTACCAAGAGACCCAGTACTTC.